This is a list of T cell receptor beta chains from one sample in a study of cytomegalovirus exposure and HLA in healthy donors. Profiling relied on immunoSEQ multiplex PCR, and the TCRdb table lists in-frame clones only, not all of them. The top ten hold around 19% of the sample, which has 100,000 to 150,000 clones, approximately 82% seen once. Source material: PBMCs. The origin of the receptors is a man aged 18 to 30 in good health and CMV-seropositive. Both conserved end residues are part of each CDR3. The order of the fields is V gene, clone size, J gene, D gene, CDR3 protein, CDR3 DNA. The D gene is left open where the match is weak. The listing skips clone size in some rows; elsewhere it reads once, few, many or a size class.

TRBV27	few	TRBJ2-7	NA	CASSGHGLYSYEQYF	TGTGCCAGCAGTGGCCATGGACTATACTCCTACGAGCAGTACTTC
TRBV9	NA	TRBJ2-3	NA	CASSRTDSRVATQYF	TGTGCCAGCAGCCGAACGGATTCTAGAGTCGCTACGCAGTATTTT
TRBV13	NA	TRBJ2-1	NA	CASSLMASLNREEQFF	TGTGCCAGCAGCTTAATGGCTAGCCTTAACCGGGAAGAGCAGTTCTTC
TRBV7-2	NA	TRBJ1-4	NA	CASSSVGKLFF	TGTGCCAGCAGCTCCGTCGGAAAACTGTTTTTT
TRBV18	NA	TRBJ2-1	NA	CASSPPGTGVYNEQFF	TGTGCCAGCTCACCACCGGGTACAGGTGTATACAATGAGCAGTTCTTC
TRBV4-1	NA	TRBJ2-7	NA	CASSPPGAGGKEQYF	TGCGCCAGCAGCCCACCGGGCGCCGGGGGTAAAGAGCAGTACTTC
TRBV9	NA	TRBJ1-3	NA	CASSVEFDRTVSGNTIYF	TGTGCCAGCAGCGTAGAATTCGACAGGACGGTCTCTGGAAACACCATATATTTT
TRBV27	NA	TRBJ2-1	TRBD1	CASSLRQGGNEQFF	TGTGCCAGCAGTTTACGACAGGGTGGCAATGAGCAGTTCTTC
TRBV19	NA	TRBJ2-3	TRBD2	CASRLGGGDTQYF	TGTGCCAGTAGACTGGGGGGGGGAGATACGCAGTATTTT
TRBV30	NA	TRBJ1-1	TRBD1	CASRTGGGLRAFF	TGTGCCTCCCGGACAGGGGGTGGGTTACGCGCTTTCTTT
TRBV6-5	NA	TRBJ1-1	NA	CASTKAGGGFTEAFF	TGTGCCAGCACGAAAGCGGGGGGAGGGTTCACTGAAGCTTTCTTT
TRBV7-6	NA	TRBJ1-1	TRBD1	CASSPEDFWAGGTEAFF	TGTGCCAGCAGCCCGGAGGACTTTTGGGCAGGGGGCACTGAAGCTTTCTTT
TRBV5-1	once	TRBJ2-2	TRBD1	CASSLEQGISGELFF	TGCGCCAGCAGCTTGGAACAGGGGATAAGTGGGGAGCTGTTTTTT
TRBV7-8	NA	TRBJ1-3	NA	CASSPLGDTIYF	TGTGCCAGCAGCCCACTTGGAGACACCATATATTTT
TRBV28	NA	TRBJ1-3	NA	CASSPGGDGNTIYF	TGTGCCAGCAGCCCAGGAGGGGATGGAAACACCATATATTTT